This TCR beta chain was captured by sequencing in a study of tumor-infiltrating lymphocytes in primary liver carcinoma. Notes on the study in general: It was in tumors, not blood, that the top-250-clone fraction was significantly higher (p = 0.039). Tumor-adjacent and tumor-blood pairs displayed less overlap than did pairs of tumor regions.

Starting material of roughly 0.45 ug total RNA yielded TCR beta cDNA via a constant-region primer. Modified slightly, ARM-PCR produced TCR beta libraries over three nested multiplex PCR rounds. The two initial PCR rounds, about 9 cycles each, used TRBV1-TRBV30 forward and C-beta reverse primers. TCRdb re-derived calls from the multiplex PCR reads in MiXCR, one entry per CDR3 protein. The sample records about 200,000 distinct CDR3 sequences, about 65% being singletons. This CDR3 region has 14 residues. V was trimmed by 1 base and J by 11 bases, leaving 15 bases between them. About this clonotype itself: Its antigen remains unidentified.

Germline DNA was also extracted, and blood RNA derived from unsorted whole blood. Sampling before surgery obtained around 3.6 milliliters of peripheral blood. V gene TRBV12-3 or TRBV12-4 combines with J gene TRBJ2-1; a weak D match, TRBD2 (6 bases). What was sequenced was peripheral blood. This TCR was recovered from a woman aged 55-70 years with primary liver carcinoma and hepatitis B virus infection. CDR3: CASSLGSPGVKQFF. The CDR3, as DNA: TGTGCCAGCAGTTTAGGGTCACCGGGAGTGAAGCAGTTCTTC.